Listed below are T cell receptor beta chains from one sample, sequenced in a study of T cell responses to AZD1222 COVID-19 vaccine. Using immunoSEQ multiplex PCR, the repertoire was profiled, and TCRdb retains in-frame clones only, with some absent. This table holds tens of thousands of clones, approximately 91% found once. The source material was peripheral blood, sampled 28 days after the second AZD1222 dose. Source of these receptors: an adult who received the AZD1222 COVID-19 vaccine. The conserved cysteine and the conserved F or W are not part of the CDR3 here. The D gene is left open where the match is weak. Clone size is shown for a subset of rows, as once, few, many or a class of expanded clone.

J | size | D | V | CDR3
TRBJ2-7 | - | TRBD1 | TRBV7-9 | ASSPVGTEKAYEQY
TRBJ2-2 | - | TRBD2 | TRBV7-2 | ASSPRLAHGELF
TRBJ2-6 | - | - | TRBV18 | ASSPPGATAGANVLT
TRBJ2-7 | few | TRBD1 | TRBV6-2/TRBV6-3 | ASSPPPGTGTYEQY
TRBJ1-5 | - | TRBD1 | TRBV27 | ASKGTGNGPQH
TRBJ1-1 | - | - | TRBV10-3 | AISEGGRRPEAF
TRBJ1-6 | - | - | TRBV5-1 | ASGGHLNSPLH
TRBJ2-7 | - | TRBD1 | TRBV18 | ASSPFTPGQGDEQY
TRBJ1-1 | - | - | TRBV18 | ASSPPRNTEAF
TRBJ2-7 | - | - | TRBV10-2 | ASSSFGSVRIGEQY
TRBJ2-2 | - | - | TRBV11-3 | ASSLSDGAPAGELF
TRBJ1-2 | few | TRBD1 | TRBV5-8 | ASSRTGYGYT